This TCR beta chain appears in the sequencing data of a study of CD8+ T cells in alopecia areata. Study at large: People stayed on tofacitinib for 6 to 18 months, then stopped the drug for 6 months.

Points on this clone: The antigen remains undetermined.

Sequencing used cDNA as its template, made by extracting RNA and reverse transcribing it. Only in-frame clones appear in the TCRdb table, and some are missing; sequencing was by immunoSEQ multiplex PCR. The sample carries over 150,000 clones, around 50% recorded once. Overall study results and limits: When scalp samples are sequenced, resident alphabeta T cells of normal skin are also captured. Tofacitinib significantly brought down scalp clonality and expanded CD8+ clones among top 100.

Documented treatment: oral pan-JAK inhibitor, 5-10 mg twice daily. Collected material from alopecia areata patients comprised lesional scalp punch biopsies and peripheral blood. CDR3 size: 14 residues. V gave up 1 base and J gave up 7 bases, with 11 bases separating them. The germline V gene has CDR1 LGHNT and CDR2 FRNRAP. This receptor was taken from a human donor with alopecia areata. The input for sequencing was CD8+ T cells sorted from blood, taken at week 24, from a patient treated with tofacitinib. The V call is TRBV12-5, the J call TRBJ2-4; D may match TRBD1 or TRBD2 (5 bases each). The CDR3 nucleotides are TGTGCTAGTGGTTTGGGTGCGAGGGGCAACATTCAGTACTTC. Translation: CASGLGARGNIQYF.